This T cell receptor beta chain was sequenced in a study of blood T cell repertoires in COVID-19. Looking at the study overall: Material from acute and convalescent COVID-19 was sourced from the United States, Italy and Spain.

CDR1 LGHDT and CDR2 YNNKEL come from the germline V gene (reference sequence). The CDR3 runs to 15 residues. V shed 4 bases, J shed 0 bases, and the junction held 1 base outside the gene matches. Produced via immunoSEQ multiplex PCR; TCRdb's table is partial and in-frame only. The sample includes around 280,000 clones, approximately 88% of them seen just once. The specimen sequenced was PBMCs or T cells enriched from blood (not recorded which). The origin of this receptor is a woman aged 40-49 years who had recovered from COVID-19. The chain has TRBV3-1 (or the pseudogene TRBV3-2) and TRBJ2-3; 10 positions match TRBD2. CDR3 sequence reads: CASSPTSGSTDTQYF. The CDR3 coding sequence is TGTGCCAGCAGCCCGACTAGCGGGAGCACAGATACGCAGTATTTT.